This T cell receptor (beta chain) was sequenced in a study of control samples from healthy donors and cancer patients. The protocol was immunoSEQ multiplex PCR, while the TCRdb copy is restricted to in-frame clones and leaves out a portion. The repertoire holds 95,000 to 150,000 clones, with more than 85% as singletons. Germline V gene data show CDR1 as SGHTA and CDR2 as FQGTGA. The V gene lost 0 bases and the J gene lost 5 bases, with 11 bases spanning the gap. This CDR3 has 15 amino acids. This receptor was taken from a woman aged 18-30 years in good health. The material sequenced was blood. The chain carries TRBV7-3 and TRBJ2-1; tentatively, D is TRBD2 (6 bases). The CDR3 DNA sequence: TGTGCCAGCAGCTTAACCCGGGAGAGGAACAATGAGCAGTTCTTC. Amino acid sequence: CASSLTRERNNEQFF.